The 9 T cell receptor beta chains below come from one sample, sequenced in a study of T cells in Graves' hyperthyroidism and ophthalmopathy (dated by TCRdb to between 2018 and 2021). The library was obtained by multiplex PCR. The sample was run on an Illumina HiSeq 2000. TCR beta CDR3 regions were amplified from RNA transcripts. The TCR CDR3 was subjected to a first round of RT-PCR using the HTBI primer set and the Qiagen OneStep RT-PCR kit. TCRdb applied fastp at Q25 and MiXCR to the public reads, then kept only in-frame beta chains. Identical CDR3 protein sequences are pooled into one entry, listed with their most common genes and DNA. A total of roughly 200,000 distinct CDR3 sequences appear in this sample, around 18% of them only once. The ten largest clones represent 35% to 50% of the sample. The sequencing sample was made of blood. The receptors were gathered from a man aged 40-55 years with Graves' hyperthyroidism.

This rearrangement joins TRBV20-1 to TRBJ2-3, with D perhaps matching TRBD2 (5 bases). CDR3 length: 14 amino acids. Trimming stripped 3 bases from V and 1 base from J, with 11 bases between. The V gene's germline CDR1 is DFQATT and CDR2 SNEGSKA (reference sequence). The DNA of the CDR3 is TGCAGTGCTAGTGGAGACGGGGGCACAGATACGCAGTATTTT. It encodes CSASGDGGTDTQYF.

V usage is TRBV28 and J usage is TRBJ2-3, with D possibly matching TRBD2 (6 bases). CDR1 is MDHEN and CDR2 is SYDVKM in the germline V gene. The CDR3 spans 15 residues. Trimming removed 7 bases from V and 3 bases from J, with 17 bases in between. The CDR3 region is CASKLAFRGTDTQYF. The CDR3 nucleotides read TGTGCCAGCAAACTAGCTTTTCGGGGGACAGATACGCAGTATTTT.

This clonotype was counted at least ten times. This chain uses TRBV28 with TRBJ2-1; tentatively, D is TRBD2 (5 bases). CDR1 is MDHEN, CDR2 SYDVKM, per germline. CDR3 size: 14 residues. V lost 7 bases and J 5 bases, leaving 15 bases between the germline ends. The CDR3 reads CASMSGGQNNEQFF. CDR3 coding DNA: TGTGCCAGCATGAGCGGCGGGCAGAACAATGAGCAGTTCTTC.

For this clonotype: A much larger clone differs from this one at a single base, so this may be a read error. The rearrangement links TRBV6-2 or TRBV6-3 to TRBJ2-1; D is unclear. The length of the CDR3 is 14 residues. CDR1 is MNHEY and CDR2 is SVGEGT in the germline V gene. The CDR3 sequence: CARSYSSQYNEQFF. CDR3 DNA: TGTGCCCGCAGTTACTCGTCGCAGTACAATGAGCAGTTCTTC.

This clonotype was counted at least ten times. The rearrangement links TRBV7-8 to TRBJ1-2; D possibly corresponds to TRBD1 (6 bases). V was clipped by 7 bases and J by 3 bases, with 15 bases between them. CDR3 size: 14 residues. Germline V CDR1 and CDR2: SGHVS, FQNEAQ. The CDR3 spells CASTPLPGDYGYTF. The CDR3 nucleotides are TGTGCCAGCACGCCTCTCCCAGGGGACTATGGCTACACCTTC.

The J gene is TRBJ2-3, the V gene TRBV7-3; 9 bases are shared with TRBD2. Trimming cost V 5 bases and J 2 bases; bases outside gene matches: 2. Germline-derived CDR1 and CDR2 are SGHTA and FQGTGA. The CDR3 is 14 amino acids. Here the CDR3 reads CASSRLADTDTQYF. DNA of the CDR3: TGTGCCAGCAGCCGACTAGCGGACACAGATACGCAGTATTTT.

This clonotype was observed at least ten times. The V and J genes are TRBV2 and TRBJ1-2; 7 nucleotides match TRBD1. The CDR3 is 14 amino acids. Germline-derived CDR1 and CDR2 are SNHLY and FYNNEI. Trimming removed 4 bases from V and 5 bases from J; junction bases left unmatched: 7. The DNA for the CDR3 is TGTGCCAGCAGTGGTCCGGGACAGTTATATGGCTACACCTTC. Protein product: CASSGPGQLYGYTF.

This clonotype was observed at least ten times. For the CDR3, the DNA is TGTGCCAGCTCACCCCCCCTATTGAGGCGGAGGGACGAGCAGTACTTC. This encodes CASSPPLLRRRDEQYF. The V and J genes are TRBV18 and TRBJ2-7; the D gene is possibly TRBD2 (6 bases). V lost 3 bases to trimming and J lost 5 bases, with 20 bases between them. The CDR3 length is 16 residues. CDR1 KGHSH and CDR2 LQKENI come from the germline V gene.

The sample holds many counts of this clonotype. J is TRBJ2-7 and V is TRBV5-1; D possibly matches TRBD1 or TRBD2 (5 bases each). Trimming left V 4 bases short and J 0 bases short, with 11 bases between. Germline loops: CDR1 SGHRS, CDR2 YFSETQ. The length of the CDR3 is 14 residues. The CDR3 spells CASSAGTTSYEQYF. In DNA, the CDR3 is TGCGCCAGCAGCGCCGGGACGACCTCCTACGAGCAGTACTTC.